The 31 T cell receptor beta chains below were found in one sample sequenced in a study of blood T cell repertoires in COVID-19. Profiling relied on immunoSEQ multiplex PCR, and the TCRdb table lists in-frame clones only, not all of them. The sample records approximately 190,000 clones, around 84% being singletons. The sample comprised peripheral blood. These receptors were obtained from a man aged 25-45 years with active or convalescent COVID-19.

The chain is built from TRBV27 and TRBJ2-3; possibly TRBD2 for D (6 bases). The germline V gene encodes CDR1 MNHEY and CDR2 SMNVEV (reference sequence). This CDR3 is 17 amino acids long. The ends were cut back, 0 bases at V and 2 bases at J, with 15 bases in the middle. The CDR3 protein is CASSLSPASDYTDTQYF. The DNA for the CDR3 is TGTGCCAGCAGTTTATCTCCGGCTAGCGATTACACAGATACGCAGTATTTT.

V and J are TRBV6-5 and TRBJ1-1; 10 bases map to TRBD1. This CDR3 spans 15 amino acids. Per the germline V gene, CDR1 is MNHEY and CDR2 is SVGAGI. V lost 8 bases and J lost 5; bases outside the gene matches: 11. CDR3 in DNA: TGTGCCAGCGGGGACAGGGGTTTTTTAAAGACTGAAGCTTTCTTT. Translated, it gives CASGDRGFLKTEAFF.

The table lists this clone with a few counts. The chain employs TRBV19 and TRBJ1-6; weak D call: TRBD1 (6 bases). V was trimmed by 9 bases and J by 10 bases, leaving 16 bases between them. The CDR3 totals 13 residues. The V gene's germline CDR1 is LNHDA and CDR2 SQIVND (reference sequence). CDR3 protein: CASQQGSRSPLHF. CDR3 in DNA: TGTGCCAGCCAACAGGGATCGAGGTCACCCCTCCACTTT.

This clone was observed a few times. The V call is TRBV27, the J call TRBJ2-1; 7 bases align to TRBD2. V shed 3 bases and J 2 bases; nucleotides not matched to a gene: 1. The germline V gene has CDR1 MNHEY and CDR2 SMNVEV (reference sequence). CDR3 length: 14 residues. The CDR3 loop is CASSLGGTYNEQFF. The CDR3 DNA sequence: TGTGCCAGCAGTTTGGGGGGGACCTACAATGAGCAGTTCTTC.

CDR3 sequence (DNA): TGTGCCAGCAGTCGGGACAGGGAGTCCTACGAGCAGTACGTC. Protein sequence: CASSRDRESYEQYV. The chain joins TRBV21-1 to TRBJ2-7; TRBD1, as called in the table, went unchecked against the DNA. TRBV21-1 is termed a pseudogene. CDR3 length: 14 residues.

The chain is built from TRBV2 and TRBJ2-2, with D perhaps matching TRBD2 (6 bases). V was trimmed by 2 bases and J by 6 bases, leaving 7 bases between them. This CDR3 is 13 amino acids long. Germline CDR1 reads SNHLY; CDR2 reads FYNNEI. The CDR3 sequence is CASSEREAGELFF. The CDR3 nucleotides are TGTGCCAGCAGTGAAAGGGAGGCCGGGGAGCTGTTTTTT. The full variable domain, in which reference TRBV2 and TRBJ2-2 provide the parts outside the CDR3, is EPEVTQTPSHQVTQMGQEVILRCVPISNHLYFYWYRQILGQKVEFLVSFYNNEISEKSEIFDDQFSVERPDGSNFTLKIRSTKLEDSAMYFCASSEREAGELFFGEGSRLTVL.

The chain combines TRBV4-1 with TRBJ1-1, with D unclear. Germline V lookup: CDR1 MGHRA, CDR2 YSYEKL. There are 16 residues in the CDR3. Trimming took 0 bases from V and 0 from J, leaving 11 bases between them. DNA for the CDR3: TGCGCCAGCAGCCAAGATTGGGTAGCTCTGAACACTGAAGCTTTCTTT. The encoded protein is CASSQDWVALNTEAFF.

V is TRBV7-9 and J is TRBJ1-4, with 10 bases that match TRBD1. In germline, CDR1 is SEHNR, CDR2 FQNEAQ (reference sequence). With 4 bases clipped from V and 8 bases from J, the junction kept 4 bases outside the gene matches. The CDR3 consists of 14 residues. DNA for the CDR3: TGTGCCAGCAGCTGGGACAGGGGACGAGAAAAACTGTTTTTT. It specifies CASSWDRGREKLFF.

The rearrangement uses TRBV7-9 and TRBJ2-2; 9 nucleotides line up with TRBD1. V shed 4 bases, J shed 7 bases, and the junction held 10 bases outside the gene matches. Germline-derived CDR1 and CDR2 are SEHNR and FQNEAQ (reference sequence). This CDR3 spans 16 amino acids. As DNA, the CDR3 is TGTGCCAGCAGCTCCGGCGGACAGGGGTCGAACGGGGAGCTGTTTTTT. Translation: CASSSGGQGSNGELFF.

This clone was seen once. The rearrangement links TRBV7-2 to TRBJ2-3, with D perhaps TRBD2 (6 bases). This CDR3 spans 14 amino acids. Trimming removed 4 bases from V and 1 base from J, with 9 bases in between. The germline V gene has CDR1 SGHTA and CDR2 FQGNSA. CDR3 DNA: TGTGCCAGCAGCTCGTCTAGCGGCACAGATACGCAGTATTTT. It translates to CASSSSSGTDTQYF.

This chain connects TRBV7-8 to TRBJ1-1; 7 nucleotides line up with TRBD1. Germline assignment: CDR1 SGHVS and CDR2 FQNEAQ. The CDR3 covers 16 residues. The ends lost 5 bases at V and 1 base at J; junction bases unmatched: 10. This CDR3 reads CASSPTGTARNTEAFF. The CDR3 nucleotides are TGTGCCAGCAGCCCTACCGGGACAGCTAGGAACACTGAAGCTTTCTTT.

V gene TRBV11-3 combines with J gene TRBJ1-1; D is perhaps TRBD1 (5 bases). V was shortened by 5 bases and J by 0 bases, with 13 bases between the two germline ends. The CDR3 runs 15 residues. Looked up from germline, CDR1 is SGHNT and CDR2 is YENEEA. CDR3 DNA: TGTGCCAGCAGCGAAGCGGGACTCGTGAACACTGAAGCTTTCTTT. Translation: CASSEAGLVNTEAFF.

The J gene is TRBJ1-4, the V gene TRBV28; 9 positions match TRBD1. Trimming removed 4 bases from V and 8 bases from J; junction bases left unmatched: 8. The CDR3 has 15 amino acids. Germline CDR1 is MDHEN and CDR2 is SYDVKM. Written as DNA, the CDR3 is TGTGCCAGCAGTTCGGGGGACAGGGTTAAGGAAAAACTGTTTTTT. Its translation: CASSSGDRVKEKLFF.

The chain employs TRBV24-1 and TRBJ2-5; 14 bases match TRBD2. The germline V gene encodes CDR1 KGHDR and CDR2 SFDVKD. V lost 3 bases, J lost 5 bases, and 4 bases stayed unmatched. The CDR3 has 16 residues. The CDR3 reads CATSDPGLAGVETQYF. For the CDR3, the DNA is TGTGCCACCAGTGATCCGGGACTAGCGGGAGTGGAGACCCAGTACTTC.

This rearrangement joins TRBV5-6 to TRBJ2-2, with D unclear. The germline V and J ends were trimmed by 4 bases and 0 bases, with 13 bases remaining between them. Germline CDR1 reads SGHDT; CDR2 reads YYEEEE. The CDR3 runs to 16 residues. Here the CDR3 reads CASSLRLSPNTGELFF. The CDR3 DNA follows: TGTGCCAGCAGCCTCCGTTTGTCCCCGAACACCGGGGAGCTGTTTTTT.

This clone came up a few times. The chain is built from TRBV19 and TRBJ1-2; possible D gene TRBD1, 5 bases. The CDR3 covers 12 residues. The V gene's germline CDR1 is LNHDA and CDR2 SQIVND (reference sequence). With 2 bases removed from V and 8 bases from J, the gap between germline ends came to 9 bases. The CDR3, as DNA: TGTGCCAGTAGTATACAGGGAGGGGGCTACACCTTC. Its translation is CASSIQGGGYTF.

There are a few counts of this clone. The chain links TRBV9 to TRBJ2-3, with TRBD2 as a possible D gene (5 bases). V was clipped by 0 bases and J by 6 bases, with 11 bases between them. The germline V gene encodes CDR1 SGDLS and CDR2 YYNGEE. The CDR3 covers 14 residues. The CDR3 reads CASSVASGEDTQYF. For the CDR3, the DNA is TGTGCCAGCAGCGTAGCCTCTGGGGAGGATACGCAGTATTTT.

The V gene is TRBV2, the J gene TRBJ1-2, with D perhaps matching TRBD1 (6 bases). With 3 bases removed from V and 0 bases from J, the gap between germline ends came to 8 bases. The CDR3 loop spans 14 amino acids. Germline V gene sequence: CDR1 SNHLY, CDR2 FYNNEI. CDR3 residues: CASSDNRANYGYTF. In nucleotides, the CDR3 is TGTGCCAGCAGTGATAACAGGGCTAACTATGGCTACACCTTC.

The rearrangement links TRBV7-8 to TRBJ1-3, with D unresolved. Germline V CDR1 and CDR2: SGHVS, FQNEAQ. This CDR3 has 12 amino acids. Trimming left V 4 bases short and J 9 bases short, with 10 bases between. The CDR3 DNA reads TGTGCCAGCAGCTGGGCGGAGGGCACCATATATTTT. Translated, it gives CASSWAEGTIYF.

The chain recombines TRBV6-5 with TRBJ1-5; 8 bases line up with TRBD1. Germline CDR1 is MNHEY and CDR2 is SVGAGI. The ends lost 6 bases at V and 2 bases at J; junction bases unmatched: 9. The CDR3 is 16 residues long. CDR3 in amino acids: CASSYRGQGGNQPQHF. CDR3 coding DNA: TGTGCCAGCAGCTACAGAGGACAGGGAGGCAATCAGCCCCAGCATTTT.

The V gene is TRBV6-6, the J gene TRBJ2-1, with D possibly being TRBD2 (6 bases). V was shortened by 8 bases and J by 4 bases, with 15 bases between the two germline ends. This CDR3 region has 14 residues. Germline lookup yields CDR1 MNHNY and CDR2 SVGAGI (reference sequence). CDR3 amino acids: CASAEKRAYNEQFF. The DNA for the CDR3 is TGTGCCAGCGCCGAAAAGCGGGCTTACAATGAGCAGTTCTTC.

In this sample, this clone turned up a few times. The V call is TRBV6-2 or TRBV6-3, the J call TRBJ2-1; TRBD2 agrees at 13 bases. Trimming at V came to 5 bases and at J to 4 bases, leaving 2 bases not matched to a gene. Germline V CDR1 and CDR2: MNHEY, SVGEGT. This CDR3 contains 15 residues. The CDR3 sequence: CASSPLAGGYNEQFF. As DNA, the CDR3 is TGTGCCAGCAGTCCACTAGCGGGAGGGTACAATGAGCAGTTCTTC.

In this sample, this clone turned up a few times. V is TRBV6-2 or TRBV6-3 and J is TRBJ1-3, with D tentatively TRBD1 (6 bases). V was trimmed by 6 bases and J by 0 bases, leaving 18 bases between them. Per the germline V gene, CDR1 is MNHEY and CDR2 is SVGEGT. The CDR3 runs to 17 residues. DNA for the CDR3: TGTGCCAGCAGACCTAGTCGACAGGTACTCTCTGGAAACACCATATATTTT. Translating it yields CASRPSRQVLSGNTIYF.

The J gene is TRBJ1-1, the V gene TRBV27, with D hard to call. V was pared by 2 bases and J by 8 bases, with 9 bases between. The germline V gene encodes CDR1 MNHEY and CDR2 SMNVEV (reference sequence). The CDR3 consists of 12 residues. The CDR3 region has the DNA TGTGCCAGCAGTTTAATGTCGGGGGAAGCTTTCTTT. It yields the protein CASSLMSGEAFF.

The J gene is TRBJ2-7, the V gene TRBV10-3; the match to TRBD2 covers 9 bases. Per the germline V gene, CDR1 is ENHRY and CDR2 is SYGVKD. This CDR3 comprises 14 residues. Unmatched junction bases numbered 14, after V lost 10 bases and J lost 7 bases. The chain's CDR3 is CATTDPTSGGEQYF. The CDR3 coding sequence is TGTGCCACCACGGACCCGACTAGCGGAGGGGAGCAGTACTTC.

This clone was counted only a few times. The same CDR3 is also encoded by other DNA sequences in this sample. This chain's CDR3 is CASEAGGRYNEQFF. The DNA of the CDR3 is TGTGCCAGCGAAGCCGGGGGGCGGTACAATGAGCAGTTCTTC. The chain has TRBV2 and TRBJ2-1; D perhaps matches TRBD2 (7 bases). The CDR3 length is 14 residues. The germline gives CDR1 SNHLY, CDR2 FYNNEI. The ends were cut back, 8 bases at V and 4 bases at J, with 15 bases in the middle.

This chain links TRBV5-5 with TRBJ1-2; 8 nucleotides align to TRBD1. CDR3 length equals 16 residues. The germline V gene has CDR1 SGHKS and CDR2 YYEKEE (reference sequence). V lost 0 bases to trimming and J lost 4 bases; unmatched junction nucleotides: 8. In DNA form, the CDR3 reads TGTGCCAGCAGCTTGGCTCAGCAGGGGGCCCTCTATGGCTACACCTTC. It yields the protein CASSLAQQGALYGYTF.

The chain couples TRBV4-2 to TRBJ2-1, with 10 positions matching TRBD2. V lost 0 bases to trimming and J lost 9 bases; unmatched junction nucleotides: 11. Germline V CDR1 and CDR2: LGHNA, YNFKEQ. This CDR3 has 17 amino acids. In DNA, the CDR3 is TGTGCCAGCAGCCAAGATTCGGAGCGGGGGGGCCGCGGTGAGCAGTTCTTC. It translates to CASSQDSERGGRGEQFF.

This chain links TRBV7-2 with TRBJ2-7; 7 positions match TRBD1. CDR1 is SGHTA and CDR2 is FQGNSA in the germline V gene. This CDR3 spans 17 amino acids. The junction had 14 bases not matched to a gene; V was cut back by 4 bases and J by 2 bases. CDR3: CASSSGSQGPRTYEQYF. CDR3 bases: TGTGCCAGCAGCTCGGGTTCACAGGGGCCTCGGACCTACGAGCAGTACTTC.

The V and J genes are TRBV6-5 and TRBJ1-2, with D tentatively TRBD1 (5 bases). CDR1 and CDR2 from the germline V gene are MNHEY and SVGAGI. V was cut by 9 bases and J by 4 bases, with 12 bases left in between. The CDR3 is 12 residues long. Here the CDR3 reads CASRGSGYGYTF. The CDR3 nucleotides read TGTGCCAGTCGGGGGTCGGGCTATGGCTACACCTTC.

The gene calls are TRBV5-6 and TRBJ2-7, with D possibly being TRBD2 (6 bases). The CDR3 is 16 residues long. Trimming removed 4 bases at V and 5 bases at J, with 22 bases between. Germline assignment: CDR1 SGHDT and CDR2 YYEEEE. This CDR3 is CASSAWREGVIHEQYF. The CDR3 region has the DNA TGTGCCAGCAGCGCCTGGAGGGAAGGGGTAATCCACGAGCAGTACTTC.